This T cell receptor (beta chain) was profiled in a study of patients and donors after allogeneic stem cell transplantation. Trimming took off 6 bases at V and 0 bases at J, with 18 bases between the two ends. There are 17 residues in the CDR3. TCRdb ran MiXCR on the RT-PCR reads and lists one entry per CDR3 protein. Here the sample spans roughly 940,000 distinct CDR3 sequences, roughly 18% being singletons. Sequenced material: blood, either unsorted or a sorted T cell fraction (not recorded which). The chain employs TRBV12-3 or TRBV12-4 and TRBJ1-5, with a weak D call TRBD1 (6 bases). This TCR came from a human donor who was either an allogeneic HSCT recipient or a stem cell or donor lymphocyte infusion donor (not recorded which). It is not recorded whose cells these are; they may come from a transplant donor. CDR3 coding DNA: TGTGCCAGCAGCACCTCCTACGGACAGTATAGCAATCAGCCCCAGCATTTT. Its translation: CASSTSYGQYSNQPQHF.